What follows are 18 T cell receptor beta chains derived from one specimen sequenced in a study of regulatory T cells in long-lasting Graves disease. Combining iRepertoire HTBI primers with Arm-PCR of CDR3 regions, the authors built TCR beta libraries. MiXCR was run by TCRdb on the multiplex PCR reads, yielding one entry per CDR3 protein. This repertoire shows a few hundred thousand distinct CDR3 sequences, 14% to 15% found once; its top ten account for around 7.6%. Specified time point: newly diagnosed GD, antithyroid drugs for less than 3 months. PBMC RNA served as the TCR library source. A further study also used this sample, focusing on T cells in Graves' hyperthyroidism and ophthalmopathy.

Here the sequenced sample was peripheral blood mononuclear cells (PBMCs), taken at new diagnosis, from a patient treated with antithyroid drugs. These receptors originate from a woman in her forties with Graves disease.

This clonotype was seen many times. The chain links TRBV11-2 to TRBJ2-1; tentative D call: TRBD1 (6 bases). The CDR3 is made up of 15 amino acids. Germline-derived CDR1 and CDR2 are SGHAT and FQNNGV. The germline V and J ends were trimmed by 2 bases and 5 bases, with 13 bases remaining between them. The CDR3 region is CASSLRTEDHNEQFF. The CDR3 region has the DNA TGTGCCAGCAGCTTAAGGACAGAGGACCACAATGAGCAGTTCTTC.

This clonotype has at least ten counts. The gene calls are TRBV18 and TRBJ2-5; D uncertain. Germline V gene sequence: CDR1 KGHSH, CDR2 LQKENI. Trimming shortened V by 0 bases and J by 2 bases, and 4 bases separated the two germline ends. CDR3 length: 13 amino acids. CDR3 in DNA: TGTGCCAGCTCACCACCGATGCAAGAGACCCAGTACTTC. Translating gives CASSPPMQETQYF.

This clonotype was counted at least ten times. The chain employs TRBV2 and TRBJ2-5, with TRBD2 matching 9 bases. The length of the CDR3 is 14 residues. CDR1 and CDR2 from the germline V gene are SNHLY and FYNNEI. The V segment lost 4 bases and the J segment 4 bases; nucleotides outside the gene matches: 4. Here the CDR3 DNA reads TGTGCCAGCAGTGCGAGCGGGAGGAGAGAGACCCAGTACTTC. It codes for CASSASGRRETQYF.

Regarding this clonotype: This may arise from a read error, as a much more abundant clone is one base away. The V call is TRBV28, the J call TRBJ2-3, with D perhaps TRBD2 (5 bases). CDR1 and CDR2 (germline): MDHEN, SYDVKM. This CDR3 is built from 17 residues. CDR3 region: CASNLAAGGAWRDTQYF. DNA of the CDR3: TGTGCCAGCAATTTAGCCGCGGGCGGAGCCTGGAGAGATACGCAGTATTTT.

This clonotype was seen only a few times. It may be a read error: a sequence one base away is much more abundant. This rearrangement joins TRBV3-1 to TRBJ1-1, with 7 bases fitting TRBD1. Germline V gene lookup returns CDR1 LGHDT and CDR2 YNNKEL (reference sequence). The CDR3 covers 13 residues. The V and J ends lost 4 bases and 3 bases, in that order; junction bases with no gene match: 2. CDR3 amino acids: CASSPGQHTEAFF. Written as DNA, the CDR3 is TGTGCCAGCAGCCCGGGACAGCACACTGAAGCTTTCTTT.

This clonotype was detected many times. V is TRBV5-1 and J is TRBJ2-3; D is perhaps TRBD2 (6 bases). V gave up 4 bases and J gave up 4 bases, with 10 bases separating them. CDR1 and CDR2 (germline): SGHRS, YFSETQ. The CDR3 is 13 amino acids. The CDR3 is CASSLRRADTQYF. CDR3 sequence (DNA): TGCGCCAGCAGCCTTAGGAGGGCAGATACGCAGTATTTT.

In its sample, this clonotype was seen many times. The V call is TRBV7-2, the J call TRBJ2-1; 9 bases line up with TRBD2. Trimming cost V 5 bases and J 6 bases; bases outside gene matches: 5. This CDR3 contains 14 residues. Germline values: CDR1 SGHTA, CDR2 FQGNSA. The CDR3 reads CASSPIAGVNEQFF. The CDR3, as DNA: TGTGCCAGCAGCCCCATAGCGGGAGTCAATGAGCAGTTCTTC.

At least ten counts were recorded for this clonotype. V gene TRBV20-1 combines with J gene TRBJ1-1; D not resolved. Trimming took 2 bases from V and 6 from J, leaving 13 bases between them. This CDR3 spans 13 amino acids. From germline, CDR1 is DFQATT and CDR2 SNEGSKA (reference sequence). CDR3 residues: CSARPPAVPEAFF. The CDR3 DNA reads TGCAGTGCTAGACCCCCGGCCGTGCCTGAAGCTTTCTTT.

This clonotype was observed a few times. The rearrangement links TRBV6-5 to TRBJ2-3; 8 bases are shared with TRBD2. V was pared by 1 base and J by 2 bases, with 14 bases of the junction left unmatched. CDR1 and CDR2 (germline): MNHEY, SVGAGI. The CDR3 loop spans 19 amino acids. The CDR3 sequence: CASSYLPPLAGPSTDTQYF. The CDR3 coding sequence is TGTGCCAGCAGTTACTTGCCACCCTTAGCGGGGCCCTCCACAGATACGCAGTATTTT.

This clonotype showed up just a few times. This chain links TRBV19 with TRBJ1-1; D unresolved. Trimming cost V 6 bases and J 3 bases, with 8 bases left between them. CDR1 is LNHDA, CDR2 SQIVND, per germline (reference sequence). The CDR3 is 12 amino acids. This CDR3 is CASRGEHTEAFF. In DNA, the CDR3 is TGTGCCAGTAGGGGTGAGCACACTGAAGCTTTCTTT.

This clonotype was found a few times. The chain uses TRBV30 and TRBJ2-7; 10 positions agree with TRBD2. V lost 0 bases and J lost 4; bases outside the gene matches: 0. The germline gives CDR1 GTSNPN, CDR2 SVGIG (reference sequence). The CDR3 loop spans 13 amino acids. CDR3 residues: CAWSVLAGYEQYF. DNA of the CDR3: TGTGCCTGGAGTGTACTAGCGGGATACGAGCAGTACTTC.

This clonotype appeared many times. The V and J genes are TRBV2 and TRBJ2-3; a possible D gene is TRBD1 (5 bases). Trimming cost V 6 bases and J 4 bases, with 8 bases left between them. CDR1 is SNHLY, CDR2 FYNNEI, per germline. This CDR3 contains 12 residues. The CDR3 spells CASSQGSDTQYF. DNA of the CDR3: TGTGCCAGCAGCCAGGGATCAGATACGCAGTATTTT. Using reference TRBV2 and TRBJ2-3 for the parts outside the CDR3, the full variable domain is EPEVTQTPSHQVTQMGQEVILRCVPISNHLYFYWYRQILGQKVEFLVSFYNNEISEKSEIFDDQFSVERPDGSNFTLKIRSTKLEDSAMYFCASSQGSDTQYFGPGTRLTVL.

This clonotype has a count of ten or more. CDR3 DNA: TGCAGCGCCTGGACTAGCGGGAGGTCGAATGAGCAGTTCTTC. As protein: CSAWTSGRSNEQFF. The rearrangement links TRBV29-1 to TRBJ2-1; 14 positions match TRBD2. Germline trimming cut 7 bases from V and 7 bases from J; bases unmatched to any gene: 6. This CDR3 region has 14 residues. Germline CDR1 SQVTM, CDR2 ANQGSEA.

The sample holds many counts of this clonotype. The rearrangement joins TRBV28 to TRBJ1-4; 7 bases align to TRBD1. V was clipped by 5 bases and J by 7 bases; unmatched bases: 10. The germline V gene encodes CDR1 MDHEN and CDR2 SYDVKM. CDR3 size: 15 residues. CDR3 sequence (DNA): TGTGCCAGCAGTGAAAACAGGGGAATATTTGAAAAACTGTTTTTT. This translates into CASSENRGIFEKLFF.

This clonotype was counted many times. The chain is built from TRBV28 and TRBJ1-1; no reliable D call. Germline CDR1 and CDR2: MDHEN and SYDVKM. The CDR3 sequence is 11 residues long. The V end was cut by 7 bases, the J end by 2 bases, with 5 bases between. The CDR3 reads CASIYNTEAFF. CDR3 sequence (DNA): TGTGCCAGCATTTACAACACTGAAGCTTTCTTT.

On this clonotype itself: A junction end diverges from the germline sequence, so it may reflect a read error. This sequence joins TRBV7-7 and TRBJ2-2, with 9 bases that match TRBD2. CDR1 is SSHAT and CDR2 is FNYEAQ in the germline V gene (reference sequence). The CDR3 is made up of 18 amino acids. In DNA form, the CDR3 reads TGTGCTAGCAGCTTAGAGGCCACTAGCGGGCCGAACACCGGGGAGCTGTTTTTT. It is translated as CASSLEATSGPNTGELFF.

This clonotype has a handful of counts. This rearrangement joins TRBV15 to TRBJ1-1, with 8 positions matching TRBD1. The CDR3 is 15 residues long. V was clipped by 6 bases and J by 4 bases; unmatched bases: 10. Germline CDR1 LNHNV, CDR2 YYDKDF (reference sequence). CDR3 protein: CATSINRGIGTEAFF. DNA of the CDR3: TGTGCCACCAGTATAAACAGGGGGATAGGCACTGAAGCTTTCTTT.

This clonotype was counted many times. The CDR3 reads CASSQPEGETQYF. CDR3 nucleotides: TGTGCCAGCAGCCAACCCGAGGGAGAGACCCAGTACTTC. The chain uses TRBV12-3 or TRBV12-4 and TRBJ2-5; the D gene is possibly TRBD2 (5 bases). The V gene lost 6 bases and the J gene lost 4 bases, with 12 bases spanning the gap. CDR3 length: 13 amino acids.